Below are 25 T cell receptor beta chains sequenced from a single sample in a study of cytomegalovirus exposure and HLA in healthy donors. Primers: 60 Vbeta forward and 13 Jbeta reverse. Here immunoSEQ multiplex PCR was the method, and the copy in TCRdb shows in-frame clones only, minus some. The repertoire holds 120,000 to 150,000 clones, roughly 80% seen once, with about 3.9% in the top ten. The sequenced material came from PBMCs. All receptors come from a middle-aged man in good health and CMV-seropositive.

The V and J genes are TRBV28 and TRBJ2-1; 7 bases are a match to TRBD2. Germline assignment: CDR1 MDHEN and CDR2 SYDVKM. Unmatched junction bases numbered 6, after V lost 10 bases and J lost 0 bases. This CDR3 is 14 amino acids long. The CDR3 DNA reads as TGTGCCACTCTAGCGGATAGCTCCTACAATGAGCAGTTCTTC. It yields the protein CATLADSSYNEQFF.

V gene TRBV10-3 combines with J gene TRBJ2-7; 10 bases agree with TRBD1. The CDR3 is made up of 14 amino acids. The V segment lost 9 bases and the J segment 5 bases; nucleotides outside the gene matches: 10. Germline CDR1 reads ENHRY; CDR2 reads SYGVKD. This chain's CDR3 is CAINRGQGQDEQYF. CDR3 sequence (DNA): TGTGCCATTAACCGGGGACAGGGGCAGGACGAGCAGTACTTC.

The chain has TRBV11-3 and TRBJ2-7, with TRBD1 matching over 7 bases. V shed 5 bases and J 3 bases; nucleotides not matched to a gene: 10. There are 15 residues in the CDR3. Germline V gene data show CDR1 as SGHNT and CDR2 as YENEEA. CDR3 DNA: TGTGCCAGCAGCCTTTCAGGGGGAATCTACTACGAGCAGTACTTC. Its protein is CASSLSGGIYYEQYF.

The V gene is TRBV5-1, the J gene TRBJ2-1; no firm D call. The CDR3 length is 14 residues. Looked up from germline, CDR1 is SGHRS and CDR2 is YFSETQ. The V and J ends lost 4 bases and 0 bases respectively, with 8 bases between them. The CDR3 nucleotides read TGCGCCAGCAGCGACAAGAGCTCCTACAATGAGCAGTTCTTC. It specifies CASSDKSSYNEQFF.

This chain uses TRBV29-1 with TRBJ2-3; 9 bases line up with TRBD2. The CDR3 is made up of 18 amino acids. The J segment lost 4 bases and the V segment lost 4 bases, leaving 18 bases of the junction unmatched. Germline loops: CDR1 SQVTM, CDR2 ANQGSEA. Here the CDR3 DNA reads TGCAGCGTTGCGCCGGCGGGAGGGCCGCTCTCCCTCCCAGATACGCAGTATTTT. Encoded protein: CSVAPAGGPLSLPDTQYF.

This clone came up a few times. The chain joins TRBV5-1 to TRBJ1-5, with 7 bases that match TRBD1. V lost 3 bases and J lost 5; bases outside the gene matches: 8. CDR1 is SGHRS, CDR2 YFSETQ, per germline. The CDR3 length is 15 residues. CDR3 nucleotide sequence: TGCGCCAGCAGCTCGGGACAGTTGGGCGATCAGCCCCAGCATTTT. This gives the protein CASSSGQLGDQPQHF.

The rearrangement joins TRBV5-5 to TRBJ2-7; 7 bases agree with TRBD1. CDR3 length: 14 amino acids. V lost 6 bases, J lost 3 bases, and 9 bases stayed unmatched. The germline gives CDR1 SGHKS, CDR2 YYEKEE (reference sequence). The CDR3 reads CASTLRDSIYEQYF. CDR3 sequence (DNA): TGTGCCAGCACCCTCCGGGACAGTATCTACGAGCAGTACTTC.

CDR3 loop: CASSDQAVGQQKTQYF. CDR3 in DNA: TGTGCCAGCAGTGATCAGGCGGTCGGACAGCAAAAGACCCAGTACTTC. The chain joins TRBV2 to TRBJ2-5, with D perhaps matching TRBD1 (6 bases). Between the trimmed V and J ends, which lost 3 bases and 6 bases, there was a span of 20 bases. The CDR3 length is 16 residues. CDR1 SNHLY and CDR2 FYNNEI come from the germline V gene.

In its sample, this clone was seen a few times. The chain recombines TRBV5-4 with TRBJ2-6; TRBD2 might be the D (6 bases). CDR3 length: 18 residues. V gave up 0 bases and J gave up 2 bases, with 15 bases separating them. CDR1 and CDR2 from the germline V gene are SGHNT and YYREEE (reference sequence). The CDR3 reads CASSLGRLGHAGANVLTF. The CDR3 nucleotides read TGTGCCAGCAGCTTGGGTAGACTAGGGCACGCTGGGGCCAACGTCCTGACTTTC.

V usage is TRBV27 and J usage is TRBJ1-2, with D possibly matching TRBD1 (6 bases). The V and J ends lost 5 bases and 8 bases respectively, with 15 bases between them. CDR1 is MNHEY, CDR2 SMNVEV, per germline (reference sequence). CDR3 length: 13 amino acids. The CDR3 reads CASSETGKEGYTF. The CDR3 DNA is TGTGCCAGCAGTGAGACAGGCAAAGAGGGCTACACCTTC.

This sequence joins TRBV9 and TRBJ2-5; D not certain. This CDR3 is 13 amino acids long. Germline V gene data show CDR1 as SGDLS and CDR2 as YYNGEE. The V gene lost 0 bases and the J gene lost 7 bases, with 10 bases spanning the gap. CDR3 DNA: TGTGCCAGCAGCGTAGAAGCGCGCGGGACCCAGTACTTC. Its translation: CASSVEARGTQYF. The whole variable domain, filled in from reference TRBV9 and TRBJ2-5, reads DSGVTQTPKHLITATGQRVTLRCSPRSGDLSVYWYQQSLDQGLQFLIQYYNGEERAKGNILERFSAQQFPDLHSELNLSSLELGDSALYFCASSVEARGTQYFGPGTRLLVL.

The chain uses TRBV2 and TRBJ1-2; 10 bases align to TRBD1. Unmatched junction bases numbered 8, after V lost 6 bases and J lost 4 bases. Germline V gene data show CDR1 as SNHLY and CDR2 as FYNNEI. This CDR3 contains 15 residues. The CDR3 DNA reads TGTGCCAGCAGCGCGACAGGGGGCGCGCCCTATGGCTACACCTTC. It specifies CASSATGGAPYGYTF.

The chain has TRBV11-3 and TRBJ2-1; D possibly corresponds to TRBD2 (6 bases). There are 14 residues in the CDR3. Germline V gene data show CDR1 as SGHNT and CDR2 as YENEEA. Between the trimmed V and J ends, which lost 6 bases and 3 bases, there was a span of 12 bases. DNA for the CDR3: TGTGCCAGCAGTCAAAGCGGGTTCTACAATGAGCAGTTCTTC. Translation: CASSQSGFYNEQFF. The full variable domain, completed using reference TRBV11-3 and TRBJ2-1, is EAGVVQSPRYKIIEKKQPVAFWCNPISGHNTLYWYLQNLGQGPELLIRYENEEAVDDSQLPKDRFSAERLKGVDSTLKIQPAELGDSAVYLCASSQSGFYNEQFFGPGTRLTVL.

The rearrangement links TRBV27 to TRBJ1-1; the D is unclear. CDR1 is MNHEY, CDR2 SMNVEV, per germline (reference sequence). Trimming took off 0 bases at V and 6 bases at J, with 11 bases between the two ends. The CDR3 totals 14 residues. The chain's CDR3 is CASSLSRKAAEAFF. The DNA for the CDR3 is TGTGCCAGCAGTTTATCGAGGAAGGCCGCTGAAGCTTTCTTT.

CDR3 loop: CASSEYKGGSGYGYTF. CDR3 DNA: TGTGCCAGCAGTGAATATAAGGGAGGGTCCGGCTATGGCTACACCTTC. The V and J genes are TRBV25-1 and TRBJ1-2; no clear D. The length of the CDR3 is 16 residues. Trimming shortened V by 0 bases and J by 4 bases, and 15 bases separated the two germline ends. Per germline, CDR1 MGHDK and CDR2 SYGVNS.

The rearrangement uses TRBV30 and TRBJ1-2; D is uncertain. Germline CDR1 GTSNPN, CDR2 SVGIG (reference sequence). Trimming cost V 2 bases and J 3 bases, with 19 bases left between them. The length of the CDR3 is 16 residues. The CDR3 region is CAWSFQDIRVYYGYTF. The CDR3 DNA follows: TGTGCCTGGAGTTTTCAAGATATAAGAGTCTACTATGGCTACACCTTC.

In its sample, this clone was seen once. The chain has TRBV4-1 and TRBJ1-6, with TRBD1 as a possible D gene (6 bases). This CDR3 region has 19 residues. V was pared by 4 bases and J by 2 bases, with 21 bases between. Germline V gene lookup returns CDR1 MGHRA and CDR2 YSYEKL. The CDR3 spells CASSLSPLAGETYNSPLHF. CDR3 bases: TGCGCCAGCAGCCTATCCCCTCTCGCAGGGGAAACCTATAATTCACCCCTCCACTTT.

This clone appeared a few times. The chain carries TRBV14 and TRBJ2-3; 7 bases are shared with TRBD2. The CDR3 has 20 amino acids. Germline lookup yields CDR1 SGHDN and CDR2 FVKESK. With V trimmed by 2 bases and J by 4 bases, 21 bases remained unmatched. CDR3 region: CASSQPYLQGAGVLADTQYF. The CDR3 coding sequence is TGTGCCAGCAGCCAACCATACCTTCAAGGGGCGGGAGTGTTGGCAGATACGCAGTATTTT. Full variable domain (missing parts from reference TRBV14 and TRBJ2-3): EAGVTQFPSHSVIEKGQTVTLRCDPISGHDNLYWYRRVMGKEIKFLLHFVKESKQDESGMPNNRFLAERTGGTYSTLKVQPAELEDSGVYFCASSQPYLQGAGVLADTQYFGPGTRLTVL.

This clone was recorded only once. The junction departs from the called germline gene at one end, perhaps through a read error. The chain couples TRBV7-9 to TRBJ2-7, with a tentative D call TRBD1 (6 bases). Germline CDR1 reads SEHNR; CDR2 reads FQNEAQ (reference sequence). The CDR3 is 12 residues long. This chain's CDR3 is CSSSSGQTGQYF. The CDR3 DNA sequence: TGTTCCAGCAGCTCAGGCCAGACAGGGCAGTACTTC.

The chain couples TRBV5-1 to TRBJ2-5; tentatively, D is TRBD2 (5 bases). Trimming shortened V by 3 bases and J by 0 bases, and 12 bases separated the two germline ends. The CDR3 contains 15 residues. Germline V gene data show CDR1 as SGHRS and CDR2 as YFSETQ. The CDR3 DNA reads as TGCGCCAGCAGCTCTCGTGGGAGCGACCAAGAGACCCAGTACTTC. Translated, it gives CASSSRGSDQETQYF.

This chain connects TRBV9 to TRBJ1-1; D not certain. The CDR3 sequence is 15 residues long. The V gene's germline CDR1 is SGDLS and CDR2 YYNGEE. V lost 0 bases to trimming and J lost 0 bases, with 9 bases between them. CDR3 sequence reads: CASSVGGPMNTEAFF. Here the CDR3 DNA reads TGTGCCAGCAGCGTAGGAGGGCCGATGAACACTGAAGCTTTCTTT.

The chain recombines TRBV6-5 with TRBJ2-3; 13 bases fit TRBD2. Per the germline V gene, CDR1 is MNHEY and CDR2 is SVGAGI. Losses at the gene ends were 6 bases for V and 5 bases for J; bases not matched to a gene: 5. This CDR3 region has 15 residues. The DNA of the CDR3 is TGTGCCAGCAGAGGACTAGCGGGAGTTGGAGATACGCAGTATTTT. This encodes CASRGLAGVGDTQYF.

This sequence joins TRBV25-1 and TRBJ2-3; D is ambiguous. The V end was cut by 4 bases, the J end by 0 bases, with 14 bases between. Looked up from germline, CDR1 is MGHDK and CDR2 is SYGVNS. The CDR3 extends over 16 amino acids. CDR3 DNA: TGTGCCAGCAGTGGGTCGTCCAGGATGAGCACAGATACGCAGTATTTT. The encoded protein is CASSGSSRMSTDTQYF.

The chain recombines TRBV18 with TRBJ2-2; D gene uncertain. Germline V CDR1 and CDR2: KGHSH, LQKENI. The CDR3 length is 14 residues. V lost 2 bases and J 5 bases, leaving 9 bases between the germline ends. The CDR3 region is CASSPSFGTGELFF. The DNA for the CDR3 is TGTGCCAGCTCACCAAGCTTCGGGACCGGGGAGCTGTTTTTT. Using reference TRBV18 and TRBJ2-2 for the parts outside the CDR3, the full variable domain is NAGVMQNPRHLVRRRGQEARLRCSPMKGHSHVYWYRQLPEEGLKFMVYLQKENIIDESGMPKERFSAEFPKEGPSILRIQQVVRGDSAAYFCASSPSFGTGELFFGEGSRLTVL.

The chain recombines TRBV5-6 with TRBJ2-2, with a possible D match to TRBD2 (7 bases). The CDR3 has 16 amino acids. With 0 bases removed from V and 3 bases from J, the gap between germline ends came to 12 bases. Germline values: CDR1 SGHDT, CDR2 YYEEEE. CDR3 coding DNA: TGTGCCAGCAGCTTGGCGGGGGGCCGTGACACCGGGGAGCTGTTTTTT. This codes for CASSLAGGRDTGELFF.